The 26 T cell receptor beta chains below were found in one sample sequenced in a study of OX40 agonist ivuxolimab in advanced cancers. The data were produced by immunoSEQ multiplex PCR, yet TCRdb's version contains in-frame clones alone and is incomplete. The profile shows 45,000 or so clones, less than 85% of them singletons. Sequences were derived from CD4+ or CD8+ T cells sorted from blood, sampled in a trial of the OX40 agonist ivuxolimab. The receptors were sampled from an adult with an advanced solid tumor such as melanoma, head and neck, liver or kidney cancer.

This clone was recorded a few times. The V gene is TRBV30, the J gene TRBJ1-6; no definite D call. The germline CDR1 and CDR2 sequences are GTSNPN and SVGIG (reference sequence). V was trimmed by 3 bases and J by 7 bases, leaving 7 bases between them. The CDR3 totals 12 residues. The CDR3 DNA reads TGTGCCTGGAGAGCAACCAATTCACCCCTCCACTTT. Translating gives CAWRATNSPLHF.

The chain joins TRBV5-6 to TRBJ1-4; 9 positions agree with TRBD1. Germline CDR1 reads SGHDT; CDR2 reads YYEEEE. The CDR3 is 15 amino acids. V gave up 4 bases and J gave up 5 bases; unmatched junction bases: 6. The CDR3 here is CASSPRGQGNEKLFF. CDR3 DNA: TGTGCCAGCAGCCCACGAGGACAGGGGAATGAAAAACTGTTTTTT.

This chain joins TRBV7-9 and TRBJ1-5, with unresolved D. CDR1 and CDR2 from the germline V gene are SEHNR and FQNEAQ (reference sequence). The CDR3 covers 14 residues. Trimming left V 5 bases short and J 7 bases short, with 15 bases between. In nucleotides, the CDR3 is TGTGCCAGCAGCCCCCCGGGGAGAGGACAGCCCCAGCATTTT. Residues: CASSPPGRGQPQHF.

This chain connects TRBV9 to TRBJ2-5; the D is unclear. Trimming removed 2 bases at V and 1 base at J, with 9 bases between. The CDR3 contains 14 residues. CDR1 SGDLS and CDR2 YYNGEE come from the germline V gene. Here the CDR3 DNA reads TGTGCCAGCAGCGTCGGACGGACCCAAGAGACCCAGTACTTC. This translates into CASSVGRTQETQYF.

This chain uses TRBV7-2 with TRBJ2-1, with 13 positions matching TRBD2. The germline V gene encodes CDR1 SGHTA and CDR2 FQGNSA. The junction had 6 bases not matched to a gene; V was cut back by 5 bases and J by 8 bases. The CDR3 is 15 amino acids. DNA for the CDR3: TGTGCCAGCAGCCGAACTAGCGGGAGGGGGGATGAGCAGTTCTTC. The encoded protein is CASSRTSGRGDEQFF.

In the case of this clone: The same CDR3 also results from other DNA sequences found in this sample. This chain connects TRBV7-2 to TRBJ2-7, with D uncertain. Trimming removed 1 base from V and 1 base from J, with 8 bases in between. Germline V gene sequence: CDR1 SGHTA, CDR2 FQGNSA. The length of the CDR3 is 14 residues. As DNA, the CDR3 is TGTGCCAGCAGCTTAGATACCGGTTCCTACGAGCAGTACTTC. This encodes CASSLDTGSYEQYF.

The chain joins TRBV6-5 to TRBJ1-5, with a possible D match to TRBD1 (5 bases). The better agreement between TRBJ2-3 and the DNA end casts doubt on the J call. Germline V CDR1 and CDR2: MNHEY, SVGAGI. This CDR3 has 15 residues. CDR3 nucleotide sequence: TGTGCCAGCAGTCTGTCCCCTAGGGGCAATCAGCCCCAGTATTTT. It is translated as CASSLSPRGNQPQYF.

The chain joins TRBV4-1 to TRBJ1-4; no definite D call. Germline V gene lookup returns CDR1 MGHRA and CDR2 YSYEKL. The CDR3 is made up of 16 amino acids. Between the trimmed V and J ends, which lost 0 bases and 8 bases, there was a span of 16 bases. CDR3 residues: CASSQDSGSPFEKLFF. CDR3 nucleotide sequence: TGCGCCAGCAGCCAAGATTCTGGGTCACCCTTCGAAAAACTGTTTTTT.

The V and J genes are TRBV19 and TRBJ1-3; no firm D call. This CDR3 is 14 amino acids long. The germline V and J ends were trimmed by 7 bases and 0 bases, with 10 bases remaining between them. Germline assignment: CDR1 LNHDA and CDR2 SQIVND (reference sequence). DNA of the CDR3: TGTGCCAGTACCTTCGGGGTCTCTGGAAACACCATATATTTT. This gives the protein CASTFGVSGNTIYF.

The V gene is TRBV25-1, the J gene TRBJ1-4, with D uncertain. Trimming pared 0 bases from V and 0 bases from J, leaving 8 bases between. The CDR3 consists of 16 residues. Germline V lookup: CDR1 MGHDK, CDR2 SYGVNS. The CDR3 protein is CASSEYGRSTNEKLFF. DNA for the CDR3: TGTGCCAGCAGTGAATACGGGCGGTCAACTAATGAAAAACTGTTTTTT.

This chain joins TRBV4-3 and TRBJ1-5; TRBD1 is a possible D gene (5 bases). This CDR3 is 13 amino acids long. V was trimmed by 1 base and J by 7 bases, leaving 8 bases between them. Germline V gene sequence: CDR1 LGHNA, CDR2 YSLEER. Written as DNA, the CDR3 is TGCGCCAGCAGCCAAGTTTGGGGGCAGCCCCAGCATTTT. Its translation is CASSQVWGQPQHF.

The rearrangement joins TRBV28 to TRBJ2-3, with 8 bases lining up with TRBD2. J gave up 4 bases and V 11 bases, and 8 bases lay outside the gene matches. The CDR3 consists of 13 residues. Germline V gene data show CDR1 as MDHEN and CDR2 as SYDVKM. CDR3 loop: CAGGTRKADTQYF. The DNA for the CDR3 is TGTGCCGGAGGGACTAGGAAGGCAGATACGCAGTATTTT. The whole variable domain, remainder taken from reference TRBV28 and TRBJ2-3, is DVKVTQSSRYLVKRTGEKVFLECVQDMDHENMFWYRQDPGLGLRLIYFSYDVKMKEKGDIPEGYSVSREKKERFSLILESASTNQTSMYLCAGGTRKADTQYFGPGTRLTVL.

The gene calls are TRBV11-2 and TRBJ1-1; D is possibly TRBD1 (6 bases). Germline CDR1 reads SGHAT; CDR2 reads FQNNGV. This CDR3 contains 15 residues. V lost 1 base, J lost 1 base, and 10 bases lay in between. As DNA, the CDR3 is TGTGCCAGCAGCTTAGCCCCGGGGGCGAACACTGAAGCTTTCTTT. Amino acids: CASSLAPGANTEAFF. The variable domain in full, with the rest retrieved from reference TRBV11-2 and TRBJ1-1, is EAGVAQSPRYKIIEKRQSVAFWCNPISGHATLYWYQQILGQGPKLLIQFQNNGVVDDSQLPKDRFSAERLKGVDSTLKIQPAKLEDSAVYLCASSLAPGANTEAFFGQGTRLTVV.

This clone was counted once. The chain employs TRBV28 and TRBJ1-1, with a weak D call TRBD1 (5 bases). The CDR3 sequence is 14 residues long. Germline V gene lookup returns CDR1 MDHEN and CDR2 SYDVKM. V was trimmed by 5 bases and J by 6 bases, leaving 16 bases between them. Written as DNA, the CDR3 is TGTGCCAGCAGTCCCAGGGAGTCCGGCTCTGAAGCTTTCTTT. Its translation: CASSPRESGSEAFF. Looking up the rest from reference TRBV28 and TRBJ1-1 gives the full variable domain: DVKVTQSSRYLVKRTGEKVFLECVQDMDHENMFWYRQDPGLGLRLIYFSYDVKMKEKGDIPEGYSVSREKKERFSLILESASTNQTSMYLCASSPRESGSEAFFGQGTRLTVV.

The chain carries TRBV19 and TRBJ1-4; 10 bases align to TRBD1. V lost 5 bases to trimming and J lost 0 bases; unmatched junction nucleotides: 12. This CDR3 contains 19 residues. Germline CDR1 LNHDA, CDR2 SQIVND (reference sequence). CDR3 sequence: CASSPGDRGRGSTNEKLFF. The CDR3 DNA follows: TGTGCCAGTAGTCCCGGAGACAGGGGGCGTGGATCAACTAATGAAAAACTGTTTTTT.

This clone was detected a few times. This chain connects TRBV30 to TRBJ1-1, with D perhaps matching TRBD1 (6 bases). The ends were cut back, 0 bases at V and 1 base at J, with 12 bases in the middle. The CDR3 covers 15 residues. The V gene's germline CDR1 is GTSNPN and CDR2 SVGIG (reference sequence). CDR3 coding DNA: TGTGCCTGGAGTGTACCTGCACAGGGGAACACTGAAGCTTTCTTT. Translated: CAWSVPAQGNTEAFF.

This chain joins TRBV5-1 and TRBJ2-2; D is uncertain. The CDR3 loop spans 16 amino acids. V lost 0 bases and J lost 2, with 11 bases in between. The germline CDR1 and CDR2 sequences are SGHRS and YFSETQ. The CDR3 coding sequence is TGCGCCAGCAGCTTGGAGGCACAAGGAAACACCGGGGAGCTGTTTTTT. Protein product: CASSLEAQGNTGELFF.

A few counts support this clone. The rearrangement links TRBV18 to TRBJ1-1, with D hard to call. Germline lookup yields CDR1 KGHSH and CDR2 LQKENI. This CDR3 spans 15 amino acids. Trimming cost V 1 base and J 0 bases, with 9 bases left between them. Here the CDR3 DNA reads TGTGCCAGCTCACCACTTGAGGGCGTGAACACTGAAGCTTTCTTT. Translated: CASSPLEGVNTEAFF.

This chain connects TRBV4-3 to TRBJ2-7; 7 bases agree with TRBD1. V trimming: 0 bases; J trimming: 6 bases; junction bases outside the gene matches: 5. The CDR3 consists of 14 residues. In germline, CDR1 is LGHNA, CDR2 YSLEER. CDR3 in amino acids: CASSQDLRDSEQYF. As DNA, the CDR3 is TGCGCCAGCAGCCAAGACCTTCGGGACAGCGAGCAGTACTTC.

The rearrangement uses TRBV5-1 and TRBJ1-1; possibly TRBD1 for D (6 bases). The CDR3 spans 11 residues. V gave up 7 bases and J gave up 5 bases, with 9 bases separating them. Germline V CDR1 and CDR2: SGHRS, YFSETQ. In nucleotides, the CDR3 is TGCGCCAGCGGGGGGGCTACTGAAGCTTTCTTT. Its translation is CASGGATEAFF.

In this sample, this clone turned up a few times. Written as DNA, the CDR3 is TGTGCCAGCAGCGTAGGAGGAGAAAATGAAAAACTGTTTTTT. Its translation: CASSVGGENEKLFF. The genes are TRBV9 and TRBJ1-4; unclear D gene. V was clipped by 0 bases and J by 5 bases, with 8 bases between them. The CDR3 is made up of 14 amino acids. Per the germline V gene, CDR1 is SGDLS and CDR2 is YYNGEE.

The chain employs TRBV7-2 and TRBJ2-1, with 13 bases identical to TRBD2. The germline V gene has CDR1 SGHTA and CDR2 FQGNSA. The CDR3 totals 16 residues. V shed 5 bases, J shed 7 bases, and the junction held 8 bases outside the gene matches. CDR3 amino acids: CASSPNPGLAGNEQFF. In DNA, the CDR3 is TGTGCCAGCAGCCCCAATCCGGGACTAGCGGGGAATGAGCAGTTCTTC.

The chain is built from TRBV2 and TRBJ2-2, with TRBD1 matching 7 bases. V trimming: 8 bases; J trimming: 2 bases; junction bases outside the gene matches: 5. The CDR3 is 14 amino acids. Germline CDR1 is SNHLY and CDR2 is FYNNEI. CDR3 region: CASERGGNTGELFF. As DNA, the CDR3 is TGTGCCAGCGAGCGAGGGGGCAACACCGGGGAGCTGTTTTTT.

This clone appeared a few times. This chain connects TRBV5-4 to TRBJ1-6; 8 bases line up with TRBD1. V lost 4 bases and J lost 11; bases outside the gene matches: 8. CDR1 and CDR2 (germline): SGHNT, YYREEE (reference sequence). This CDR3 contains 14 residues. The CDR3 DNA follows: TGTGCCAGCAGCCTGGACAGGGACGGGACACCCCTCCACTTT. This codes for CASSLDRDGTPLHF.

The chain carries TRBV6-6 and TRBJ2-5; D gene unclear. CDR1 is MNHNY, CDR2 SVGAGI, per germline (reference sequence). This CDR3 comprises 13 residues. The V end lost 2 bases, the J end lost 2 bases, and 6 bases lay between the germline ends. CDR3 DNA: TGTGCCAGCAGTTACCTAGGGCAAGAGACCCAGTACTTC. This gives the protein CASSYLGQETQYF.

This chain uses TRBV5-1 with TRBJ2-5, with D tentatively TRBD1 or TRBD2 (5 bases each). The germline CDR1 and CDR2 sequences are SGHRS and YFSETQ. The CDR3 extends over 13 amino acids. V lost 6 bases and J 4 bases, leaving 13 bases between the germline ends. CDR3 nucleotide sequence: TGCGCCAGCAACCAACCTGGGGGAGAGACCCAGTACTTC. This sequence encodes CASNQPGGETQYF.